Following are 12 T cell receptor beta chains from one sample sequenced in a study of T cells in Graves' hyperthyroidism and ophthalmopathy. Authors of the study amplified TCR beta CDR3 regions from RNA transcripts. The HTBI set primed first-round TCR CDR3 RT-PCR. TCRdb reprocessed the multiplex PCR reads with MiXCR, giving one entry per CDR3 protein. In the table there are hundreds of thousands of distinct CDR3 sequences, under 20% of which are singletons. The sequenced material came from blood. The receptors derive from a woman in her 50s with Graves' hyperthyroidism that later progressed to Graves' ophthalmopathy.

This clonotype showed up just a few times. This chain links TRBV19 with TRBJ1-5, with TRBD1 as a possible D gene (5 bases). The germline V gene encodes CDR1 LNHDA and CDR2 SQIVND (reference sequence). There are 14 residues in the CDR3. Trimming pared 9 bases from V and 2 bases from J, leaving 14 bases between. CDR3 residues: CASQDSFGNQPQHF. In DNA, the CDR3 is TGTGCCAGCCAAGACAGTTTCGGCAATCAGCCCCAGCATTTT.

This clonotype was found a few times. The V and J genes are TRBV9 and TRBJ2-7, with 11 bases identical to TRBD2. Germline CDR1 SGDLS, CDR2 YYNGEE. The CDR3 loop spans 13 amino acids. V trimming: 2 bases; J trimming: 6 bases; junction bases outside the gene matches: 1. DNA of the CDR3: TGTGCCAGCAGCGTGACTAGCGGGGCCGAGCAGTACTTC. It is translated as CASSVTSGAEQYF.

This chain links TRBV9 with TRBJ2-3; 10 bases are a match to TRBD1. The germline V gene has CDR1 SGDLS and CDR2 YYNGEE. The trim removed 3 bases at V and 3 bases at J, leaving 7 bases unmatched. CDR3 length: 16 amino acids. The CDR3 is CASSDMTGGITDTQYF. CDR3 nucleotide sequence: TGTGCCAGCAGCGACATGACAGGGGGCATAACAGATACGCAGTATTTT.

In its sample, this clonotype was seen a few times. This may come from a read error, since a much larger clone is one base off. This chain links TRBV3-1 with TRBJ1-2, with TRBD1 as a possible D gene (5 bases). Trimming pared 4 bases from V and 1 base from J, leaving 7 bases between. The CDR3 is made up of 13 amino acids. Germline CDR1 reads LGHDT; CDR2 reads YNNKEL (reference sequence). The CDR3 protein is CASSPTDNYGYTF. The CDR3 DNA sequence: TGTGCCAGCAGCCCGACAGATAACTATGGCTACACCTTC.

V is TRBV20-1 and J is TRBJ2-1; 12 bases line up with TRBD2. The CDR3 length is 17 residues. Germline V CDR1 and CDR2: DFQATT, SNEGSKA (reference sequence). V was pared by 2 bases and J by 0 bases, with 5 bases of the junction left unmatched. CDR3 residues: CSARPGLAGYSYNEQFF. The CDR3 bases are TGCAGTGCTAGACCTGGACTAGCGGGGTACTCCTACAATGAGCAGTTCTTC.

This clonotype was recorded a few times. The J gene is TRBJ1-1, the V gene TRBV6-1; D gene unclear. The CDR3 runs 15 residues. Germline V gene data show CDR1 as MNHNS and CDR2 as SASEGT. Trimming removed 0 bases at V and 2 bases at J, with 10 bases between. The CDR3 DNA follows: TGTGCCAGCAGTGAAGCCCCCGGACGAAACACTGAAGCTTTCTTT. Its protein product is CASSEAPGRNTEAFF.

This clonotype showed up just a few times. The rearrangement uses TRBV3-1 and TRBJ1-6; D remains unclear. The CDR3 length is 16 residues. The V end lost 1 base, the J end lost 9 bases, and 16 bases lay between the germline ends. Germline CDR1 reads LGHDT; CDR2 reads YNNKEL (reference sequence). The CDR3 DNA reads TGTGCCAGCAGCCAAGTTTCGATTGGGCGTAGTTCACCCCTCCACTTT. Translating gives CASSQVSIGRSSPLHF.

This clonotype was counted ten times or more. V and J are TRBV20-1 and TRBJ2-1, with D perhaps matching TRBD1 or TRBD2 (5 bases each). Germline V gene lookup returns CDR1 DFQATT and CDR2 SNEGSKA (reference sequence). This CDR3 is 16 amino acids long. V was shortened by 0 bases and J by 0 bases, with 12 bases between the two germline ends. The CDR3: CSARETGRNSYNEQFF. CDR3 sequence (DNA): TGCAGTGCTAGAGAAACGGGACGGAACTCCTACAATGAGCAGTTCTTC.

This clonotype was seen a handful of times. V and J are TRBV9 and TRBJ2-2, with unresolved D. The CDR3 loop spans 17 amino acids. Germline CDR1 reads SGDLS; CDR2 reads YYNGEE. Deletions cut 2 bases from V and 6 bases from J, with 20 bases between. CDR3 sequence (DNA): TGTGCCAGCAGCGTGAGGATGACACCATCAACCCCCGGGGAGCTGTTTTTT. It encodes CASSVRMTPSTPGELFF.

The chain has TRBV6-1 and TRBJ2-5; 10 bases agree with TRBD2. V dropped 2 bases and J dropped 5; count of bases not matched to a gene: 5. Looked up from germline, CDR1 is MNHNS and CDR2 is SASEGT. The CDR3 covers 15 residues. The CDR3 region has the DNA TGTGCCAGCAGTGAAATTAGCGGGGGGTGGGAGACCCAGTACTTC. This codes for CASSEISGGWETQYF.

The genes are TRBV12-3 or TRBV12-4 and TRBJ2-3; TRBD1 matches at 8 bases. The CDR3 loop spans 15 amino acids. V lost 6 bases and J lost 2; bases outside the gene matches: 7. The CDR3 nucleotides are TGTGCCAGCAGGGTGACAGGGGCCCCCACAGATACGCAGTATTTT. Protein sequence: CASRVTGAPTDTQYF.

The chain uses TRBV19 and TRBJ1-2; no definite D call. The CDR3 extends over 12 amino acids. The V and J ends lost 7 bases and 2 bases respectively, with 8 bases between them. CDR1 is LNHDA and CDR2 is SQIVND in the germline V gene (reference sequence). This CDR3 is CASTGVNYGYTF. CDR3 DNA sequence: TGTGCCAGTACGGGCGTGAACTATGGCTACACCTTC.